This paragraph reports one TCR beta chain. The source of the sample is a study of T cell changes during pregnancy in multiple sclerosis. This CDR3 comprises 16 residues. The germline V gene has CDR1 MNHNS and CDR2 SASEGT. Trimming left V 2 bases short and J 0 bases short, with 14 bases between. Assay: immunoSEQ multiplex PCR; the TCRdb copy retains only in-frame clones and omits some. This sample has tens of thousands of clones, with around 96% found just once. This chain joins TRBV6-1 and TRBJ2-7, with no clear D. The sequences come from CD8+ T cells from peripheral blood mononuclear cells, collected after pregnancy. The receptor was isolated from a female donor with multiple sclerosis, enrolled in a pregnancy study. DNA for the CDR3: TGTGCCAGCAGTGAACGGAGACGCCGGAGCTCCTACGAGCAGTACTTC. This gives the protein CASSERRRRSSYEQYF.